Presented here are 23 T cell receptor beta chains from one specimen sequenced in a study of T-cell memory formation after mild COVID-19. From the 5' RACE reads, TCRdb called clonotypes with MiXCR, one entry per CDR3 protein. The table shows approximately 180,000 distinct CDR3 sequences, with approximately 16% occurring only once. The sequenced sample consisted of PBMCs or a T cell subset sorted from them (not recorded which). The receptors shown here come from an adult woman who had mild COVID-19 (a few samples of this study predate the infection). Cell type and time point are not known.

Details on this clonotype: An end of the junction differs from the germline gene, which may be a read error. The chain recombines TRBV12-3 or TRBV12-4 with TRBJ2-7, with no clear D. CDR3 length equals 13 residues. In nucleotides, the CDR3 is TGTGCCAGCAGTGGACGCCAGTCCTCCGAGCAGTACTTC. Translating it yields CASSGRQSSEQYF.

The rearrangement uses TRBV7-2 and TRBJ1-6; 9 bases fit TRBD1. CDR3 length equals 15 residues. Germline loops: CDR1 SGHTA, CDR2 FQGNSA. Germline trimming cut 5 bases from V and 10 bases from J; bases unmatched to any gene: 9. In nucleotides, the CDR3 is TGTGCCAGCAGCCCGAGGACAGGGGAGGGATCACCCCTCCACTTT. It yields the protein CASSPRTGEGSPLHF.

This clonotype occurred many times. The gene calls are TRBV6-6 and TRBJ2-7; the D is unclear. Germline V gene data show CDR1 as MNHNY and CDR2 as SVGAGI (reference sequence). The ends were cut back, 8 bases at V and 4 bases at J, with 6 bases in the middle. The CDR3 has 10 residues. For the CDR3, the DNA is TGTGCCAGCTCTGGGTACGAGCAGTACTTC. Translating gives CASSGYEQYF.

The chain joins TRBV23-1 to TRBJ2-4; TRBD2 aligns across 15 bases. TRBV23-1 is filed as an ORF, its function uncertain. With V trimmed by 9 bases and J by 8 bases, 8 bases remained unmatched. The CDR3 totals 15 residues. This chain's CDR3 is CARTGLAGGIHIQYF. Written as DNA, the CDR3 is TGCGCCAGGACGGGACTAGCGGGGGGTATACACATTCAGTACTTC.

This clonotype appeared a few times. This chain joins TRBV5-4 and TRBJ2-2; TRBD1 or TRBD2 may be the D gene (6 bases each). The V gene's germline CDR1 is SGHNT and CDR2 YYREEE (reference sequence). This CDR3 is built from 15 residues. V gave up 2 bases and J gave up 10 bases, with 18 bases separating them. The CDR3 loop reads CASSFYTPGEEELFF. The CDR3 nucleotides read TGTGCCAGCAGCTTCTATACCCCAGGGGAGGAGGAGCTGTTTTTT. Using reference TRBV5-4 and TRBJ2-2 for the parts outside the CDR3, the full variable domain is ETGVTQSPTHLIKTRGQQVTLRCSSQSGHNTVSWYQQALGQGPQFIFQYYREEENGRGNFPPRFSGLQFPNYSSELNVNALELDDSALYLCASSFYTPGEEELFFGEGSRLTVL.

The chain couples TRBV4-2 to TRBJ2-3, with 15 bases that match TRBD2. The CDR3 loop spans 16 amino acids. Germline CDR1 is LGHNA and CDR2 is YNFKEQ. Trimming cost V 4 bases and J 4 bases; bases outside gene matches: 3. The CDR3 DNA is TGTGCCAGCAGCCGGACTAGCGGGGGGGCAGCAGATACGCAGTATTTT. Its protein is CASSRTSGGAADTQYF.

The chain recombines TRBV2 with TRBJ1-1; the D gene is possibly TRBD1 (5 bases). Per the germline V gene, CDR1 is SNHLY and CDR2 is FYNNEI. Trimming removed 6 bases at V and 10 bases at J, with 15 bases between. The CDR3 contains 12 residues. CDR3 region: CASRGSQGRAFF. In nucleotides, the CDR3 is TGTGCCAGCAGAGGGAGTCAGGGACGAGCTTTCTTT.

The chain couples TRBV7-9 to TRBJ1-2; TRBD1 is a possible D gene (6 bases). CDR1 SEHNR and CDR2 FQNEAQ come from the germline V gene (reference sequence). This CDR3 has 14 amino acids. V was pared by 1 base and J by 4 bases, with 10 bases between. The CDR3, as DNA: TGTGCCAGCAGCTTAGGGTGGACAGTCTATGGCTACACCTTC. Encoded protein: CASSLGWTVYGYTF.

The chain has TRBV13 and TRBJ2-3; D is perhaps TRBD1 or TRBD2 (6 bases each). The CDR3 length is 19 residues. V was shortened by 3 bases and J by 0 bases, with 22 bases between the two germline ends. Per germline, CDR1 PRHDT and CDR2 FYEKMQ (reference sequence). Here the CDR3 reads CASSFSNRLSGQSTDTQYF. The CDR3 nucleotides are TGTGCCAGCAGCTTCTCCAACCGGCTTAGCGGACAGAGCACAGATACGCAGTATTTT.

CDR3 residues: CASSPNPPTGANSYEQYF. Here the CDR3 DNA reads TGTGCCAGCTCACCGAATCCCCCCACAGGGGCCAACTCCTACGAGCAGTACTTC. The chain uses TRBV18 and TRBJ2-7, with TRBD1 identical over 7 bases. Germline CDR1 KGHSH, CDR2 LQKENI. CDR3 length equals 18 residues. Trimming removed 3 bases from V and 0 bases from J; junction bases left unmatched: 14.

This clonotype was seen repeatedly, ten times or more. The chain is built from TRBV5-1 and TRBJ2-1; D is undetermined. The CDR3 contains 14 residues. V shed 7 bases and J shed 2 bases, with 13 bases lying between them. In germline, CDR1 is SGHRS, CDR2 YFSETQ. The CDR3 loop is CASSDLLPYNEQFF. Written as DNA, the CDR3 is TGCGCCAGCTCCGATTTACTGCCCTACAATGAGCAGTTCTTC.

This clonotype has a count of ten or more. V gene TRBV7-9 combines with J gene TRBJ2-7; possible D gene TRBD2, 6 bases. V shed 5 bases and J shed 2 bases, with 13 bases lying between them. CDR1 SEHNR and CDR2 FQNEAQ come from the germline V gene (reference sequence). The CDR3 runs to 14 residues. CDR3 sequence (DNA): TGTGCCAGCAGCCTGGGGGGTCCCACCTACGAGCAGTACTTC. This translates into CASSLGGPTYEQYF.

A few counts support this clonotype. The chain links TRBV20-1 to TRBJ1-1; D remains ambiguous. CDR3 size: 12 residues. The V end was cut by 4 bases, the J end by 0 bases, with 6 bases between. Germline CDR1 DFQATT, CDR2 SNEGSKA (reference sequence). The CDR3 spells CSAKRMNTEAFF. DNA of the CDR3: TGCAGTGCTAAGAGAATGAACACTGAAGCTTTCTTT.

This chain connects TRBV20-1 to TRBJ2-2; 8 nucleotides agree with TRBD1. Germline V gene sequence: CDR1 DFQATT, CDR2 SNEGSKA (reference sequence). This CDR3 region has 15 residues. With V trimmed by 3 bases and J by 7 bases, 10 bases remained unmatched. Written as DNA, the CDR3 is TGCAGTGCTAGGGGGACAGGACAGCCCATCGGGGAGCTGTTTTTT. This gives the protein CSARGTGQPIGELFF.

Points on this clonotype: The junction does not match germline at one end; this may be a read error. This chain uses TRBV7-9 with TRBJ2-5; 13 bases agree with TRBD2. CDR3 size: 14 residues. The germline gives CDR1 SEHNR, CDR2 FQNEAQ (reference sequence). CDR3 in DNA: TGTGCCAGCAGCGACAGGACTAGCGGGAGTTCCGGATCGTTC. It specifies CASSDRTSGSSGSF.

This clonotype has at least ten counts. The chain couples TRBV7-9 to TRBJ2-3, with D possibly being TRBD1 (6 bases). V was trimmed by 7 bases and J by 6 bases, leaving 8 bases between them. This CDR3 region has 11 residues. Germline V gives CDR1 SEHNR, CDR2 FQNEAQ (reference sequence). DNA for the CDR3: TGTGCCAGCAACAGGGCCGATACGCAGTATTTT. This encodes CASNRADTQYF.

This clonotype was counted only a few times. The chain has TRBV7-3 and TRBJ1-2; 9 bases match TRBD1. The CDR3 length is 14 residues. Trimming took 8 bases from V and 2 from J; bases not matched to a gene: 6. Germline V gives CDR1 SGHTA, CDR2 FQGTGA. The CDR3 here is CASAETGGNYGYTF. DNA for the CDR3: TGTGCCAGCGCGGAGACAGGGGGAAACTATGGCTACACCTTC.

This clonotype was recorded a few times. This chain uses TRBV30 with TRBJ2-1; 10 bases align to TRBD1. Germline CDR1 is GTSNPN and CDR2 is SVGIG (reference sequence). CDR3 size: 14 residues. V was pared by 4 bases and J by 7 bases, with 7 bases of the junction left unmatched. The CDR3, as DNA: TGTGCCTGGATTTCCGGGACAGGGGAAAATGAGCAGTTCTTC. Its translation is CAWISGTGENEQFF.

The chain has TRBV28 and TRBJ2-1; 13 nucleotides align to TRBD2. CDR3 length: 17 residues. With 5 bases clipped from V and 0 bases from J, the junction kept 4 bases outside the gene matches. From germline, CDR1 is MDHEN and CDR2 SYDVKM. CDR3 region: CASSETSGRISYNEQFF. CDR3 in DNA: TGTGCCAGCAGTGAGACTAGCGGGAGGATCTCCTACAATGAGCAGTTCTTC.

In this sample, this clonotype turned up a few times. This rearrangement joins TRBV7-6 to TRBJ2-2; 9 bases agree with TRBD2. Germline V gene data show CDR1 as SGHVS and CDR2 as FNYEAQ. The ends lost 5 bases at V and 0 bases at J; junction bases unmatched: 4. CDR3 length: 16 residues. The CDR3 DNA sequence: TGTGCCAGCAGCCGTAGCGGGGGATCGAACACCGGGGAGCTGTTTTTT. Amino acid sequence: CASSRSGGSNTGELFF.

The chain combines TRBV2 with TRBJ2-7; D remains unclear. Trimming cost V 8 bases and J 7 bases, with 18 bases left between them. This CDR3 spans 13 amino acids. Germline V gives CDR1 SNHLY, CDR2 FYNNEI. This chain's CDR3 is CASAFQPGREQYF. The CDR3 bases are TGTGCCAGCGCATTCCAACCTGGTAGGGAGCAGTACTTC. The full variable domain, its missing parts supplied by reference TRBV2 and TRBJ2-7, is EPEVTQTPSHQVTQMGQEVILRCVPISNHLYFYWYRQILGQKVEFLVSFYNNEISEKSEIFDDQFSVERPDGSNFTLKIRSTKLEDSAMYFCASAFQPGREQYFGPGTRLTVT.

The V gene is TRBV7-9, the J gene TRBJ1-1, with 7 nucleotides matching TRBD1. Trimming removed 4 bases from V and 4 bases from J; junction bases left unmatched: 9. Germline CDR1 and CDR2: SEHNR and FQNEAQ (reference sequence). The CDR3 contains 15 residues. CDR3 residues: CASSYNDRAVTEAFF. Written as DNA, the CDR3 is TGTGCCAGCAGCTACAACGACAGGGCGGTCACTGAAGCTTTCTTT.

This clonotype was counted a few times. The V call is TRBV7-9, the J call TRBJ2-7; 7 bases map to TRBD1. From germline, CDR1 is SEHNR and CDR2 FQNEAQ (reference sequence). The V and J ends lost 5 bases and 2 bases, in that order; junction bases with no gene match: 6. The CDR3 loop spans 14 amino acids. The CDR3 DNA sequence: TGTGCCAGCAGCACTGTGACAGGGACCTACGAGCAGTACTTC. Translating gives CASSTVTGTYEQYF.